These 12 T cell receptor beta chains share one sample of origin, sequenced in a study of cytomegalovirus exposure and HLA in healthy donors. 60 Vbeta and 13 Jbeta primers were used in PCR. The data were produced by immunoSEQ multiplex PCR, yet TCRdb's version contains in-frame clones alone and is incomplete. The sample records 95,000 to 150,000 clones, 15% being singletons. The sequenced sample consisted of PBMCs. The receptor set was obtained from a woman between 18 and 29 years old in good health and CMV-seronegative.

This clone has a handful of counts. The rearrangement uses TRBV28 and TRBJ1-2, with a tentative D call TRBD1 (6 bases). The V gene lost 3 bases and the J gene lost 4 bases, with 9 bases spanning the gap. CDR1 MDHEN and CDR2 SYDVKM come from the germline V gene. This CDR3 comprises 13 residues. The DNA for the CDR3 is TGTGCCAGCAGTTTGACAGGATTCTATGGCTACACCTTC. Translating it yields CASSLTGFYGYTF.

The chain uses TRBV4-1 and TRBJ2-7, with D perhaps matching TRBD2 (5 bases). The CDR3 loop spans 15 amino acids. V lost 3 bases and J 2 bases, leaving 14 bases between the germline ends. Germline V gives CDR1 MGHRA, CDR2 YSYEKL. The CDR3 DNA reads TGCGCCAGCAGCCACGGACTCCTCAACCCCTACGAGCAGTACTTC. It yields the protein CASSHGLLNPYEQYF.

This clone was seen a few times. The CDR3 DNA sequence: TGTGCCAGCAGCTCCCCCTCAGATCCGGGAGCTTTCTTT. It specifies CASSSPSDPGAFF. The gene calls are TRBV7-8 and TRBJ1-1; D remains unclear. V lost 4 bases and J 10 bases, leaving 16 bases between the germline ends. Germline V gene data show CDR1 as SGHVS and CDR2 as FQNEAQ. This CDR3 region has 13 residues.

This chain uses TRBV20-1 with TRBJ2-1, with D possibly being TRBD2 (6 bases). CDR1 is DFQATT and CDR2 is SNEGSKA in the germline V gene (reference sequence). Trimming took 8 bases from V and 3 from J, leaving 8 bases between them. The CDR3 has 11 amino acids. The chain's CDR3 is CSRDFYNEQFF. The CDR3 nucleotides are TGCAGTCGGGACTTCTACAATGAGCAGTTCTTC.

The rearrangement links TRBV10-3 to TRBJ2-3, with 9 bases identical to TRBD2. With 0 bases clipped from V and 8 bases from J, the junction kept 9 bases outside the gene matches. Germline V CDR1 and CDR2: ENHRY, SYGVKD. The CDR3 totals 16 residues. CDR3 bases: TGTGCCATCAGTGAGTCGGTTAGCGGGAGCTGGGGTACGCAGTATTTT. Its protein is CAISESVSGSWGTQYF.

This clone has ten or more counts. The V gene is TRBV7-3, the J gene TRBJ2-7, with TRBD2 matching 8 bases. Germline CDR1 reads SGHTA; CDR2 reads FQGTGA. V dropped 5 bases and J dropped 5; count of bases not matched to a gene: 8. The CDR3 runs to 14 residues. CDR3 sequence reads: CASSPRAGGHEQYF. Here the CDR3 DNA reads TGTGCCAGCAGCCCAAGGGCGGGGGGCCACGAGCAGTACTTC.

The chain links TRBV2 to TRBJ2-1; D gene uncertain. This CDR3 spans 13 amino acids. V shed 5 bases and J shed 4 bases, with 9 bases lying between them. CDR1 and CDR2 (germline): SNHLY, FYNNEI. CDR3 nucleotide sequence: TGTGCCAGCAGTCAGACAAATTACAATGAGCAGTTCTTC. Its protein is CASSQTNYNEQFF.

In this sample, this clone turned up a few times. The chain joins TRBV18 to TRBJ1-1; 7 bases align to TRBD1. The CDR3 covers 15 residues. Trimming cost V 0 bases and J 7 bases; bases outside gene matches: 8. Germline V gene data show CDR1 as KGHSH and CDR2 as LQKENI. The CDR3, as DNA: TGTGCCAGCTCACCACCAGAGGGGGCGCGGGGTGAAGCTTTCTTT. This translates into CASSPPEGARGEAFF.

CDR3 nucleotides: TGTGCCAGCAGCACCTCGGACAGGGGCCTATACAATGAGCAGTTCTTC. Translating gives CASSTSDRGLYNEQFF. V usage is TRBV9 and J usage is TRBJ2-1, with 9 bases that match TRBD1. The CDR3 contains 16 residues. Germline V CDR1 and CDR2: SGDLS, YYNGEE. Trimming took 4 bases from V and 4 from J; bases not matched to a gene: 9. The variable domain in full, completed from reference TRBV9 and TRBJ2-1, reads DSGVTQTPKHLITATGQRVTLRCSPRSGDLSVYWYQQSLDQGLQFLIQYYNGEERAKGNILERFSAQQFPDLHSELNLSSLELGDSALYFCASSTSDRGLYNEQFFGPGTRLTVL.

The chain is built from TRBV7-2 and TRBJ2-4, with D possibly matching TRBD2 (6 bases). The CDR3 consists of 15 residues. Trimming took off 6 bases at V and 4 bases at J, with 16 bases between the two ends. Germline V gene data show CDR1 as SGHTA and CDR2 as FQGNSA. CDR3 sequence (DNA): TGTGCCAGCAGTCCGGCGGGAAATATAAAAAACATTCAGTACTTC. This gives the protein CASSPAGNIKNIQYF.

CDR3 DNA: TGCGCCAGCAGCCGGGAGGTCTCCTACGAGCAGTACTTC. Its protein product is CASSREVSYEQYF. V and J are TRBV4-3 and TRBJ2-7; D is possibly TRBD2 (6 bases). V shed 4 bases and J shed 0 bases, with 7 bases lying between them. Looked up from germline, CDR1 is LGHNA and CDR2 is YSLEER. This CDR3 is built from 13 residues.

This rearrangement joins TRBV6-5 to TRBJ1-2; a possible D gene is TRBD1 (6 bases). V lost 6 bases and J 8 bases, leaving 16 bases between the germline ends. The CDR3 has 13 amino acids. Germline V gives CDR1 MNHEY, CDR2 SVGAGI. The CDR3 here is CASRAGTPGGYTF. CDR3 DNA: TGTGCCAGCAGGGCTGGGACACCAGGAGGCTACACCTTC.